The rows below give T cell receptor beta chains drawn from one sample of a study of T cells expressing NK-cell markers. Reanalyzing the 5' RACE reads, TCRdb keeps one entry per CDR3 protein, without DNA. The data show some 460,000 distinct CDR3 sequences, and the top ten clones hold 1.4%. The sequencing sample was made of blood T cells: a sorted CD56 or NKG2C T cell subset, CD4+ or CD8+ T cells, or bulk PBMC T cells (not recorded which). These receptors were obtained from a woman aged 50 to 60 in good health. CDR3s include the opening cysteine and the closing phenylalanine or tryptophan.

V gene,J gene,CDR3 protein
TRBV20-1,TRBJ2-5,CSARVGIETQYF
TRBV3-1,TRBJ1-4,CASSYTGWREKLFF
TRBV7-9,TRBJ2-5,CASSSNQGSGETQYF
TRBV18,TRBJ1-2,CASSPDDSHGYTF
TRBV14,TRBJ1-3,CASSQTFLSGNTIYF
TRBV4-1,TRBJ1-5,CASSQDRDIGNQPQHF
TRBV2,TRBJ2-3,CASSGTRDESTDTQYF
TRBV29-1,TRBJ1-4,CSVNRGGTNEKLFF
TRBV24-1,TRBJ2-1,CATSDLRAGLAGIEQFF
TRBV7-2,TRBJ2-1,CASSLVQGGLGSEQFF
TRBV9,TRBJ2-3,CASSVEAGGGTDTQYF
TRBV7-3,TRBJ2-1,CASSSSPGLDQFF
TRBV11-2,TRBJ2-1,CASSLRGGGVALSYNEQFF
TRBV7-9,TRBJ2-7,CASSSTRGKRNYEQYF
TRBV20-1,TRBJ1-5,CSALVGPNQPQHF
TRBV3-1,TRBJ2-1,CASSQDPSVGGRNYNEQFF
TRBV7-3,TRBJ1-6,CASSSRTGANSPLHF
TRBV6-5,TRBJ2-7,CASSYTGTSGSYEQYF
TRBV12-5,TRBJ1-1,CASGHDWNTEAFF
TRBV20-1,TRBJ2-3,CSASRGFADTQYF
TRBV29-1,TRBJ2-7,CSAGTGVPYEQYF
TRBV6-5,TRBJ2-5,CASSYSGVETQYF
TRBV12-3/TRBV12-4,TRBJ2-3,CASSFGDGTQYF
TRBV11-2,TRBJ2-5,CASSLGGTDQETQYF
TRBV2,TRBJ2-2,CASSASALGNTGELFF
TRBV5-1,TRBJ2-3,CASTPLGQAKTDTQYF
TRBV28,TRBJ2-1,CASSPQLGGISSYNEQFF
TRBV5-6,TRBJ2-7,CASRGGDSTFYEQYF
TRBV21-1,TRBJ2-7,CASSARTGTGPHEQYF
TRBV12-3/TRBV12-4,TRBJ1-4,CASSTFTGTRGRGELFF
TRBV12-3/TRBV12-4,TRBJ2-1,CASSSQGAPSIEQFF
TRBV20-1,TRBJ1-2,CSAPAGGLSYGYTF
TRBV6-2/TRBV6-3,TRBJ1-4,CASKRGPTTNEKLFF
TRBV6-1,TRBJ2-3,CARGEGPREDTQYF
TRBV28,TRBJ2-1,CASRGTVGYNEQFF
TRBV3-1,TRBJ1-1,CASSPYRQSYTEAFF
TRBV10-3,TRBJ1-1,CAISGGPRGDTEAFF
TRBV20-1,TRBJ1-2,CSPGPEGGYTF
TRBV29-1,TRBJ2-2,CSGRPIGTGYTGELFF
TRBV30,TRBJ1-2,CAWRSRDRGYTF
TRBV6-2/TRBV6-3,TRBJ2-1,CASSSREGRNEQFF
TRBV19,TRBJ2-6,CATHSGANVLTF
TRBV4-1,TRBJ2-2,CASSQRTSGRDKTGELFF
TRBV28,TRBJ2-5,CASSPSGQGLQETQYF
TRBV6-1,TRBJ2-2,CASSVPTGVTGELFF
TRBV5-1,TRBJ2-3,CASSSGGGLSQYSTDTQYF
TRBV7-8,TRBJ2-7,CASSSKTGLGYEQYF
TRBV4-2,TRBJ2-5,CASMGVGETQYF
TRBV5-1,TRBJ2-4,CASSFMRSNGDKKNIQYF
TRBV12-3/TRBV12-4,TRBJ2-1,CASSPLAVGNEQFF
TRBV5-8,TRBJ2-7,CASSMGDMGRVKQYF
TRBV5-1,TRBJ2-7,CASSTSGISYEQYF
TRBV12-3/TRBV12-4,TRBJ2-1,CASSLRRAGTYNEQFF
TRBV6-5,TRBJ2-2,CASTPTVNTGELFF